What follows is one TCR beta chain and its context. Its cognate antigen is unknown. V shed 5 bases and J shed 0 bases, with 8 bases lying between them. Germline assignment: CDR1 SGHTA and CDR2 FQGNSA. The CDR3 totals 13 residues. This entry belongs to a study of beta chain features in type 1 diabetes. General study results and limits: TCRB rearrangement may or may not be influenced by HLA type; here this remained unresolved. Moderate but significant shortening of TCRB CDR3s was recorded in all four CD4+ subsets from Type 1 diabetes patients.

The authors reverse transcribed all of the isolated RNA, so sequencing captured expressed TCRB transcripts. Deep immunoSEQ sequencing covered naive, central memory and regulatory T cell samples. Generated by immunoSEQ multiplex PCR, the TCRdb table keeps only in-frame clones and is missing some. The sample lists almost 350,000 clones; around 8.5% were seen once. Donors underwent one heparinised blood draw, approximately 120 mL on average. Via the markers CD45RO/CCR7/CD25/CD127/CD95/CD27, stem cell-like memory, regulatory, central memory and naive CD4+ cells were sorted. The clonotype comes from a young man with type 1 diabetes. Sequencing input: central memory CD4+ T cells from blood. V is TRBV7-2 and J is TRBJ2-7; D is uncertain. CDR3: CASSLTASYEQYF. As DNA, the CDR3 is TGTGCCAGCAGCCTAACCGCCTCCTACGAGCAGTACTTC.